These T cell receptor beta chains were read from a single sample in a study of blood T cell repertoires in COVID-19. Method: immunoSEQ multiplex PCR; TCRdb's copy keeps in-frame clones and lacks some. In the table there are under 450,000 clones, 65% to 90% of which are singletons. Sequencing was carried out using peripheral blood. These receptor sequences come from a woman aged 60-75 years with COVID-19, enrolled during active disease. The CDR3 runs from the conserved cysteine through the conserved F or W. Fields, in order: clone size, J gene, D gene, V gene, CDR3 DNA, CDR3 protein. The D gene is left open where the match is weak. For some rows the clone size is stated as once, few or many, or as a class when expanded; others skip it.

clone size: -; J gene: TRBJ1-5; D gene: -; V gene: TRBV19; CDR3 DNA: TGTGCCAGTAGTATAGCCAGGCCCAATCAGCCCCAGCATTTT; CDR3 protein: CASSIARPNQPQHF
clone size: -; J gene: TRBJ1-6; D gene: -; V gene: TRBV18; CDR3 DNA: TGTGCCAGCTCACCACCGAGCGGGGTGGGAAATTCACCCCTCCACTTT; CDR3 protein: CASSPPSGVGNSPLHF
clone size: -; J gene: TRBJ1-6; D gene: -; V gene: TRBV7-8; CDR3 DNA: TGTGCCAGCAGCTTACTGTTTGGGGGGAATTCACCCCTCCACTTT; CDR3 protein: CASSLLFGGNSPLHF
clone size: many; J gene: TRBJ1-2; D gene: TRBD1; V gene: TRBV7-2; CDR3 DNA: TGTGCCAGCAGCTCTACTGGACAGGGGGCGTTTGGCTACACCTTC; CDR3 protein: CASSSTGQGAFGYTF
clone size: once; J gene: TRBJ2-3; D gene: TRBD2; V gene: TRBV4-2; CDR3 DNA: TGTGCCAGCAGCCATCAGGACGGGGGGGCCTCGACAGATACGCAGTATTTT; CDR3 protein: CASSHQDGGASTDTQYF
clone size: -; J gene: TRBJ2-7; D gene: TRBD1; V gene: TRBV5-8; CDR3 DNA: TGTGCCAGCAGCTCGCCGGGACAGGGCTACGAGCAGTACTTC; CDR3 protein: CASSSPGQGYEQYF
clone size: once; J gene: TRBJ1-4; D gene: -; V gene: TRBV11-2; CDR3 DNA: TGTGCCAGCAGCCCCACCGGGGTCGTTACCGAAAAACTGTTTTTT; CDR3 protein: CASSPTGVVTEKLFF
clone size: -; J gene: TRBJ1-1; D gene: -; V gene: TRBV15; CDR3 DNA: TGTGCCACCAGCAGAGGGCCTTACACTGAAGCTTTCTTT; CDR3 protein: CATSRGPYTEAFF
clone size: -; J gene: TRBJ2-1; D gene: TRBD2; V gene: TRBV5-1; CDR3 DNA: TGCGCCAGCAGCTACCTCTTAGCGGGGAGCTCCTACAATGAGCAGTTCTTC; CDR3 protein: CASSYLLAGSSYNEQFF
clone size: few; J gene: TRBJ1-1; D gene: -; V gene: TRBV18; CDR3 DNA: TGTGCCAGCTCAACGGACAGGAACACTGAAGCTTTCTTT; CDR3 protein: CASSTDRNTEAFF
clone size: -; J gene: TRBJ2-7; D gene: TRBD2; V gene: TRBV5-1; CDR3 DNA: TGCGCCAGCAGCTTAGGACTAGCGGGGATCTACGAGCAGTACTTC; CDR3 protein: CASSLGLAGIYEQYF
clone size: -; J gene: TRBJ1-3; D gene: -; V gene: TRBV27; CDR3 DNA: TGTGCCAGCAGTACAGGGAGGGAGGGAAACACCATATATTTT; CDR3 protein: CASSTGREGNTIYF
clone size: -; J gene: TRBJ2-7; D gene: -; V gene: TRBV2; CDR3 DNA: TGTGCCAGCACGGTCACGCAGGACTACGAGCAGTACTTC; CDR3 protein: CASTVTQDYEQYF
clone size: -; J gene: TRBJ2-5; D gene: -; V gene: TRBV2; CDR3 DNA: TGTGCCAGCAGTGCTCAGGGGGGAGAGACCCAGTACTTC; CDR3 protein: CASSAQGGETQYF
clone size: -; J gene: TRBJ2-3; D gene: -; V gene: TRBV20-1; CDR3 DNA: TGCAGTGCTAGTAGGCTAGCCGGCACAGATACGCAGTATTTT; CDR3 protein: CSASRLAGTDTQYF
clone size: -; J gene: TRBJ2-1; D gene: -; V gene: TRBV7-9; CDR3 DNA: TGTGCCAGCAGCTTATTAGCTACCTATGAGCAGTTCTTC; CDR3 protein: CASSLLATYEQFF
clone size: -; J gene: TRBJ2-2; D gene: -; V gene: TRBV3-1/TRBV3-2; CDR3 DNA: TGTGCCAGCAGCCAAGGCGGGACCGGGGAGCTGTTTTTT; CDR3 protein: CASSQGGTGELFF
clone size: -; J gene: TRBJ1-2; D gene: -; V gene: TRBV27; CDR3 DNA: TGTGCCAGCAGGCCTAGGGGACAATCGTTAGCTAACTATGGCTACACCTTC; CDR3 protein: CASRPRGQSLANYGYTF
clone size: -; J gene: TRBJ1-5; D gene: TRBD1; V gene: TRBV19; CDR3 DNA: TGTGCCAGTAGTAAAGGACAGGGTATTAGCAATCAGCCCCAGCATTTT; CDR3 protein: CASSKGQGISNQPQHF
clone size: -; J gene: TRBJ2-6; D gene: -; V gene: TRBV6-5; CDR3 DNA: TGTGCCAGCAGTTCGGTCGGGGCTGGGGCCAACGTCCTGACTTTC; CDR3 protein: CASSSVGAGANVLTF
clone size: -; J gene: TRBJ2-5; D gene: TRBD2; V gene: TRBV18; CDR3 DNA: TGTGCCAGCTCATTCCGACTAGCGGGGACCACCTTTCAAGAGACCCAGTACTTC; CDR3 protein: CASSFRLAGTTFQETQYF
clone size: -; J gene: TRBJ1-2; D gene: -; V gene: TRBV10-3; CDR3 DNA: TGTGCCATCAGTGGACCTATGGAGGATGGCTACACCTTC; CDR3 protein: CAISGPMEDGYTF
clone size: -; J gene: TRBJ2-3; D gene: TRBD2; V gene: TRBV27; CDR3 DNA: TGTGCCAGCAGTCTTCTAGCGGGGGGAACAGATACGCAGTATTTT; CDR3 protein: CASSLLAGGTDTQYF
clone size: -; J gene: TRBJ2-2; D gene: TRBD1; V gene: TRBV15; CDR3 DNA: TGTGCCACCAGCAGAGGGTCGAGGGGGCCGATCGGGGAGCTGTTTTTT; CDR3 protein: CATSRGSRGPIGELFF
clone size: -; J gene: TRBJ2-1; D gene: -; V gene: TRBV11-3; CDR3 DNA: TGTGCCAGCAGCTTAACAGACAATGAGCAGTTCTTC; CDR3 protein: CASSLTDNEQFF
clone size: -; J gene: TRBJ2-5; D gene: -; V gene: TRBV7-9; CDR3 DNA: TGTGCCAGCAGCTTAGTCGGGTCGGGGGTTCAAATACTAGAGACCCAGTACTTC; CDR3 protein: CASSLVGSGVQILETQYF
clone size: -; J gene: TRBJ1-1; D gene: -; V gene: TRBV7-2; CDR3 DNA: TGTGCCAGCAGCTTTCGGGGAATGAACACTGAAGCTTTCTTT; CDR3 protein: CASSFRGMNTEAFF
clone size: -; J gene: TRBJ2-3; D gene: TRBD2; V gene: TRBV3-1/TRBV3-2; CDR3 DNA: TGTGCCAGCAGCCCCTCCTTACTAGCGGGTCCTTTCACAGATACGCAGTATTTT; CDR3 protein: CASSPSLLAGPFTDTQYF
clone size: -; J gene: TRBJ1-3; D gene: -; V gene: TRBV5-4; CDR3 DNA: TGTGCCAGCAGCTTGACAGGGAGAGGAAACACCATATATTTT; CDR3 protein: CASSLTGRGNTIYF
clone size: -; J gene: TRBJ1-2; D gene: -; V gene: TRBV13; CDR3 DNA: TGTGCCAGCAGCTTAGTAACAGGGTTCGACTATGGCTACACCTTC; CDR3 protein: CASSLVTGFDYGYTF
clone size: -; J gene: TRBJ1-2; D gene: -; V gene: TRBV5-8; CDR3 DNA: TGTGCCAGCAGCTTCAGGGATACTAACTATGGCTACACCTTC; CDR3 protein: CASSFRDTNYGYTF
clone size: many; J gene: TRBJ1-2; D gene: TRBD1; V gene: TRBV27; CDR3 DNA: TGTGCCAGCAGACCCGGGACAGTGACGACTAATGGCTACACCTTC; CDR3 protein: CASRPGTVTTNGYTF
clone size: few; J gene: TRBJ1-1; D gene: TRBD1; V gene: TRBV20-1; CDR3 DNA: TGCAGTGCCCCGACAGGGGATAAAGCTTTCTTT; CDR3 protein: CSAPTGDKAFF
clone size: -; J gene: TRBJ2-3; D gene: TRBD2; V gene: TRBV14; CDR3 DNA: TGTGCCAGCAGCCCTCGGGGACTAGTGTTGTTCTCAGATACGCAGTATTTT; CDR3 protein: CASSPRGLVLFSDTQYF
clone size: few; J gene: TRBJ2-3; D gene: TRBD1; V gene: TRBV29-1; CDR3 DNA: TGCAGCGTTGAAGGGCAGGGGGAAGATACGCAGTATTTT; CDR3 protein: CSVEGQGEDTQYF
clone size: -; J gene: TRBJ1-6; D gene: TRBD1; V gene: TRBV19; CDR3 DNA: TGTGCCAGTCAGACAGGGATTGGGGCTTCACCCCTCCACTTT; CDR3 protein: CASQTGIGASPLHF
clone size: -; J gene: TRBJ2-2; D gene: TRBD2; V gene: TRBV10-3; CDR3 DNA: TGTGCCATCAGTGAGTCGAAAATGACCCTAGCGGGGGGGCCTGACACCGGGGAGCTGTTTTTT; CDR3 protein: CAISESKMTLAGGPDTGELFF
clone size: -; J gene: TRBJ2-6; D gene: -; V gene: TRBV5-1; CDR3 DNA: TGCGCCAGCAGCTTTGGAGGGCGGGCCAACGTCCTGACTTTC; CDR3 protein: CASSFGGRANVLTF
clone size: once; J gene: TRBJ2-3; D gene: TRBD2; V gene: TRBV3-1/TRBV3-2; CDR3 DNA: TGTGCCAGCAGCCACGCCACTAGCGGGGGTCCAGATACGCAGTATTTT; CDR3 protein: CASSHATSGGPDTQYF
clone size: -; J gene: TRBJ2-3; D gene: TRBD2; V gene: TRBV7-2; CDR3 DNA: TGTGCCAGCAGCTTAACGGGGGGAGTAGATACGCAGTATTTT; CDR3 protein: CASSLTGGVDTQYF
clone size: -; J gene: TRBJ2-2; D gene: TRBD2; V gene: TRBV7-2; CDR3 DNA: TGTGCCAGCAGCTTACTGGGACTAGCTGGCACCGGGGAGCTGTTTTTT; CDR3 protein: CASSLLGLAGTGELFF
clone size: once; J gene: TRBJ2-1; D gene: TRBD2; V gene: TRBV11-2; CDR3 DNA: TGTGCCAGCAGCTTAGCGGCGGGGGGGCCAAACAATGAGCAGTTCTTC; CDR3 protein: CASSLAAGGPNNEQFF
clone size: -; J gene: TRBJ2-7; D gene: TRBD1; V gene: TRBV12-3/TRBV12-4; CDR3 DNA: TGTGCCAGCAGTTTGGGGACAGGGCTCGAGCAGTACTTC; CDR3 protein: CASSLGTGLEQYF
clone size: once; J gene: TRBJ2-1; D gene: -; V gene: TRBV19; CDR3 DNA: TGTGCCAGCGATGCGGGCCAGATCAATGAGCAGTTCTTC; CDR3 protein: CASDAGQINEQFF
clone size: -; J gene: TRBJ2-3; D gene: TRBD2; V gene: TRBV7-9; CDR3 DNA: TGTGCCAGCAGTCCTACCCCCCTCGCGGGGGGCCTCAGGAATACGCAGTATTTT; CDR3 protein: CASSPTPLAGGLRNTQYF
clone size: -; J gene: TRBJ1-4; D gene: -; V gene: TRBV2; CDR3 DNA: TGTGCCAGCAGTGTTTGGGCAGGTGAAAAACTGTTTTTT; CDR3 protein: CASSVWAGEKLFF
clone size: -; J gene: TRBJ1-2; D gene: TRBD1; V gene: TRBV7-9; CDR3 DNA: TGTGCCAGCAGCTTAATGGGCAGGGGGCAAGGCTACACCTTC; CDR3 protein: CASSLMGRGQGYTF
clone size: -; J gene: TRBJ1-1; D gene: -; V gene: TRBV9; CDR3 DNA: TGTGCCAGCAGTGTTAATAGATTTGGGGGGGAAAGTGAAGCTTTCTTT; CDR3 protein: CASSVNRFGGESEAFF
clone size: -; J gene: TRBJ1-1; D gene: -; V gene: TRBV18; CDR3 DNA: TGTGCCAGCTCACCAATCCGGGGGAACACTGAAGCTTTCTTT; CDR3 protein: CASSPIRGNTEAFF
clone size: -; J gene: TRBJ2-2; D gene: TRBD1; V gene: TRBV6-5; CDR3 DNA: TGTGCCAGCACTACAGGGGGCGCAGGCACCGGGGAGCTGTTTTTT; CDR3 protein: CASTTGGAGTGELFF
clone size: -; J gene: TRBJ2-7; D gene: -; V gene: TRBV3-1/TRBV3-2; CDR3 DNA: TGTGCCAGCAGCCGCAACCTGCGGAGGGTCGAGCAGTACTTC; CDR3 protein: CASSRNLRRVEQYF
clone size: -; J gene: TRBJ2-2; D gene: -; V gene: TRBV28; CDR3 DNA: TGTGCCAGCAGTTTGGGGGGTAGGCAGGCCGGGGAGCTGTTTTTT; CDR3 protein: CASSLGGRQAGELFF
clone size: once; J gene: TRBJ1-3; D gene: -; V gene: TRBV29-1; CDR3 DNA: TGCAGCGTTACAGGAGAAGGAAACACCATATATTTT; CDR3 protein: CSVTGEGNTIYF
clone size: -; J gene: TRBJ1-2; D gene: -; V gene: TRBV3-1/TRBV3-2; CDR3 DNA: TGTGCCAGCAGCCAAGGGCCCGGGTCCCAACGTTATGGCTACACCTTC; CDR3 protein: CASSQGPGSQRYGYTF
clone size: -; J gene: TRBJ2-3; D gene: -; V gene: TRBV27; CDR3 DNA: TGTGCCAGCAGTTTATATTATAGCACAGATACGCAGTATTTT; CDR3 protein: CASSLYYSTDTQYF